The 31 T cell receptor beta chains presented below share a single source sample, sequenced in a study of T cell changes during pregnancy in multiple sclerosis. The protocol was immunoSEQ multiplex PCR, while the TCRdb copy is restricted to in-frame clones and leaves out a portion. Of 70,000 or so clones detected, over 80% appear once; the ten largest clones hold about 2%. Here the sequenced sample was peripheral blood, taken in the third trimester of pregnancy. These receptors were taken from a female donor in good health, enrolled as a control in a pregnancy study.

The CDR3 reads CASSFDSPDTQYF. The DNA for the CDR3 is TGCGCCAGCAGCTTCGACAGTCCAGATACGCAGTATTTT. The V and J genes are TRBV5-1 and TRBJ2-3; a weak D match, TRBD1 (5 bases). The CDR3 is made up of 13 amino acids. V lost 2 bases and J 4 bases, leaving 8 bases between the germline ends. Germline V gene lookup returns CDR1 SGHRS and CDR2 YFSETQ.

In its sample, this clone was seen once. V usage is TRBV10-3 and J usage is TRBJ2-7; TRBD2 matches at 9 bases. Germline CDR1 reads ENHRY; CDR2 reads SYGVKD. V was clipped by 2 bases and J by 2 bases; unmatched bases: 19. There are 20 residues in the CDR3. In nucleotides, the CDR3 is TGTGCCATCAGTGAGCCGGCGGGTGGCGGTAGCGGGAGAGGACCCTACGAGCAGTACTTC. Residues: CAISEPAGGGSGRGPYEQYF.

This chain joins TRBV19 and TRBJ2-5; possibly TRBD2 for D (5 bases). The CDR3 is 14 residues long. The germline V and J ends were trimmed by 1 base and 2 bases, with 8 bases remaining between them. Germline CDR1 and CDR2: LNHDA and SQIVND (reference sequence). CDR3: CASSIAGVQETQYF. The CDR3 bases are TGTGCCAGTAGTATAGCCGGGGTTCAAGAGACCCAGTACTTC.

The chain has TRBV28 and TRBJ2-7; D possibly corresponds to TRBD2 (8 bases). CDR1 MDHEN and CDR2 SYDVKM come from the germline V gene. This CDR3 has 15 residues. In DNA form, the CDR3 reads TGTGCGACGAAGGGGGCTAGCGGGCTAACCTACGAGCAGTACTTC. Its translation: CATKGASGLTYEQYF.

This rearrangement joins TRBV7-2 to TRBJ2-5, with 8 bases matching TRBD2. The germline V gene has CDR1 SGHTA and CDR2 FQGNSA. CDR3 length: 16 amino acids. Trimming at V came to 3 bases and at J to 5 bases, leaving 11 bases not matched to a gene. The CDR3 sequence: CASSFASGGFRETQYF. The CDR3 DNA reads TGTGCCAGCAGCTTCGCCAGCGGGGGTTTTCGTGAGACCCAGTACTTC.

The chain carries TRBV4-2 and TRBJ1-1, with 8 nucleotides matching TRBD1. The CDR3 consists of 15 residues. With V trimmed by 0 bases and J by 5 bases, 5 bases remained unmatched. The germline V gene has CDR1 LGHNA and CDR2 YNFKEQ. The CDR3 DNA is TGTGCCAGCAGCCAAGATGGGACAGGCGGGACTGAAGCTTTCTTT. Translation: CASSQDGTGGTEAFF.

This clone was found once. The genes are TRBV29-1 and TRBJ2-1, with TRBD2 matching over 11 bases. The germline gives CDR1 SQVTM, CDR2 ANQGSEA. The CDR3 is 14 residues long. Trimming cost V 6 bases and J 9 bases; bases outside gene matches: 10. In nucleotides, the CDR3 is TGCAGCGTCCCTAGCGGGGGGAGGGCCATTGAGCAGTTCTTC. Protein product: CSVPSGGRAIEQFF.

This rearrangement joins TRBV19 to TRBJ2-1, with D perhaps matching TRBD2 (6 bases). Germline V gives CDR1 LNHDA, CDR2 SQIVND (reference sequence). V gave up 3 bases and J gave up 2 bases, with 14 bases separating them. The CDR3 is made up of 16 amino acids. This CDR3 is CASSILQRTTYNEQFF. CDR3 coding DNA: TGTGCCAGTAGTATCCTCCAGCGGACTACCTACAATGAGCAGTTCTTC.

CDR3 bases: TGTGCCAGCAGTCTAGACGGGGACTATGGCTACACCTTC. It translates to CASSLDGDYGYTF. This rearrangement joins TRBV6-6 to TRBJ1-2; no clear D gene. V dropped 5 bases and J dropped 3 bases, with 10 bases sitting between them. Looked up from germline, CDR1 is MNHNY and CDR2 is SVGAGI (reference sequence). This CDR3 has 13 amino acids.

The chain couples TRBV2 to TRBJ1-6, with D maybe TRBD1 (6 bases). The V gene's germline CDR1 is SNHLY and CDR2 FYNNEI. V was clipped by 5 bases and J by 2 bases, with 13 bases between them. The CDR3 covers 16 residues. This CDR3 is CASSNQGGTYNSPLHF. In DNA form, the CDR3 reads TGTGCCAGCAGTAACCAAGGGGGAACCTATAATTCACCCCTCCACTTT.

On this clone itself: Sequence at one end of the junction differs from germline and may be a read error. This chain connects TRBV7-3 to TRBJ2-1; 11 bases match TRBD2. The CDR3 extends over 14 amino acids. Germline-derived CDR1 and CDR2 are SGHTA and FQGTGA. In nucleotides, the CDR3 is TGTGCCAGCAGCATGGGGACTAGCGGCAATCAGCAGTTCTTC. Protein: CASSMGTSGNQQFF.

Only one count was recorded for this clone. V is TRBV7-8 and J is TRBJ1-4; 8 nucleotides agree with TRBD1. V lost 1 base and J lost 2; bases outside the gene matches: 0. Germline CDR1 is SGHVS and CDR2 is FQNEAQ. This CDR3 comprises 15 residues. The CDR3 region is CASSLGQGTNEKLFF. CDR3 in DNA: TGTGCCAGCAGCTTAGGACAGGGGACTAATGAAAAACTGTTTTTT.

This clone was counted a few times. The chain links TRBV6-1 to TRBJ2-1; 9 positions match TRBD2. The germline gives CDR1 MNHNS, CDR2 SASEGT. V was pared by 7 bases and J by 5 bases, with 9 bases of the junction left unmatched. This CDR3 has 15 residues. The CDR3 reads CASTFSGRWDNEQFF. DNA of the CDR3: TGTGCCAGCACTTTTAGCGGGAGATGGGACAATGAGCAGTTCTTC.

V gene TRBV7-9 combines with J gene TRBJ2-1; 10 nucleotides align to TRBD2. This CDR3 comprises 13 residues. CDR1 is SEHNR, CDR2 FQNEAQ, per germline (reference sequence). V lost 7 bases, J lost 5 bases, and 2 bases stayed unmatched. The DNA of the CDR3 is TGTGCCAGCAAGCGGGGGGGACACAATGAGCAGTTCTTC. Its translation: CASKRGGHNEQFF.

The rearrangement joins TRBV5-6 to TRBJ2-5, with D perhaps matching TRBD2 (6 bases). The CDR3 is made up of 16 amino acids. The germline V gene encodes CDR1 SGHDT and CDR2 YYEEEE. Trimming took 1 base from V and 2 from J, leaving 15 bases between them. This chain's CDR3 is CASSLLATSGQETQYF. CDR3 nucleotides: TGTGCCAGCAGCTTGTTGGCGACAAGCGGGCAAGAGACCCAGTACTTC.

The rearrangement uses TRBV6-5 and TRBJ2-3, with D perhaps TRBD2 (5 bases). Germline-derived CDR1 and CDR2 are MNHEY and SVGAGI. The CDR3 has 14 amino acids. The V gene lost 4 bases and the J gene lost 9 bases, with 17 bases spanning the gap. The CDR3 sequence: CASSWSAWTGTQYF. The CDR3 DNA sequence: TGTGCCAGCAGTTGGAGCGCATGGACGGGGACGCAGTATTTT.

The rearrangement links TRBV10-2 to TRBJ1-2; D gene unclear. CDR3 length: 19 residues. The germline V gene has CDR1 WSHSY and CDR2 SAAADI. Trimming took 2 bases from V and 5 from J, leaving 27 bases between them. The CDR3 bases are TGCGCCAGCAGTGAGGATACTGCGGGGTGGGTCCCGGGGAATTATGGCTACACCTTC. Encoded protein: CASSEDTAGWVPGNYGYTF.

J is TRBJ2-7 and V is TRBV6-5, with TRBD2 matching 8 bases. Trimming at V came to 0 bases and at J to 0 bases, leaving 4 bases not matched to a gene. Looked up from germline, CDR1 is MNHEY and CDR2 is SVGAGI. CDR3 length equals 16 residues. The CDR3 sequence is CASSYSRGASSYEQYF. For the CDR3, the DNA is TGTGCCAGCAGTTACTCGCGGGGGGCCTCCTCCTACGAGCAGTACTTC.

The rearrangement uses TRBV5-5 and TRBJ2-3, with no clear D. Trimming left V 1 base short and J 6 bases short, with 12 bases between. The CDR3 has 14 residues. Per the germline V gene, CDR1 is SGHKS and CDR2 is YYEKEE (reference sequence). In DNA, the CDR3 is TGTGCCAGCAGCTTGTTAGTGGTAGCCGATACGCAGTATTTT. It translates to CASSLLVVADTQYF.

V gene TRBV5-1 combines with J gene TRBJ2-3, with 14 positions matching TRBD2. V shed 0 bases and J 5 bases; nucleotides not matched to a gene: 2. Germline V gene data show CDR1 as SGHRS and CDR2 as YFSETQ. The CDR3 has 16 residues. The CDR3: CASSLGTSGGLDTQYF. The DNA for the CDR3 is TGCGCCAGCAGCTTGGGGACTAGCGGGGGGTTAGATACGCAGTATTTT.

This sequence joins TRBV27 and TRBJ1-5; TRBD1 might be the D (6 bases). The germline CDR1 and CDR2 sequences are MNHEY and SMNVEV (reference sequence). Trimming removed 4 bases from V and 7 bases from J, with 17 bases in between. This CDR3 comprises 15 residues. CDR3 region: CASSSFSTGNQPQHF. The CDR3 DNA follows: TGTGCCAGCAGTTCCTTCTCCACAGGGAACCAGCCCCAGCATTTT.

The chain joins TRBV5-6 to TRBJ2-7; 8 nucleotides agree with TRBD1. Losses at the gene ends were 2 bases for V and 5 bases for J; bases not matched to a gene: 6. Germline V CDR1 and CDR2: SGHDT, YYEEEE. The CDR3 is 14 amino acids. CDR3 residues: CASSFHRGEHEQYF. The DNA of the CDR3 is TGTGCCAGCAGCTTTCACAGGGGGGAACACGAGCAGTACTTC.

J is TRBJ2-3 and V is TRBV29-1; possibly TRBD1 for D (5 bases). Trimming pared 1 base from V and 6 bases from J, leaving 26 bases between. CDR1 and CDR2 (germline): SQVTM, ANQGSEA. The CDR3 has 18 amino acids. The DNA of the CDR3 is TGCAGCGTTGAAGGGAATTTAGGGGATAAGGGTTCGGAGGATACGCAGTATTTT. Amino acid sequence: CSVEGNLGDKGSEDTQYF.

The chain links TRBV30 to TRBJ1-2; D unclear. Germline CDR1 reads GTSNPN; CDR2 reads SVGIG (reference sequence). Trimming took 7 bases from V and 3 from J, leaving 9 bases between them. The CDR3 has 11 amino acids. CDR3 in amino acids: CASGVDYGYTF. In DNA, the CDR3 is TGTGCCTCCGGGGTGGACTATGGCTACACCTTC.

V is TRBV4-2 and J is TRBJ1-1; D is unresolved. V was pared by 1 base and J by 2 bases, with 8 bases between. The CDR3 extends over 14 amino acids. Looked up from germline, CDR1 is LGHNA and CDR2 is YNFKEQ. CDR3 region: CASSQVAGNTEAFF. CDR3 bases: TGTGCCAGCAGCCAAGTCGCAGGCAACACTGAAGCTTTCTTT.

The J gene is TRBJ2-7, the V gene TRBV7-9, with 12 nucleotides matching TRBD1. Per the germline V gene, CDR1 is SEHNR and CDR2 is FQNEAQ (reference sequence). This CDR3 has 17 amino acids. V dropped 0 bases and J dropped 2; count of bases not matched to a gene: 5. The CDR3 spells CASSLATGTGGAYEQYF. CDR3 DNA sequence: TGTGCCAGCAGCTTAGCTACCGGGACAGGGGGCGCCTACGAGCAGTACTTC.

The chain carries TRBV18 and TRBJ2-7, with 7 bases fitting TRBD2. The CDR3 spans 13 residues. Germline CDR1 KGHSH, CDR2 LQKENI. The V and J ends lost 1 base and 3 bases, in that order; junction bases with no gene match: 0. CDR3 in amino acids: CASSPLAGYEQYF. DNA of the CDR3: TGTGCCAGCTCACCACTAGCGGGCTACGAGCAGTACTTC.

The gene calls are TRBV5-1 and TRBJ2-1, with 9 bases fitting TRBD2. The CDR3 extends over 16 amino acids. J was trimmed by 8 bases and V by 4 bases; bases with no gene match: 13. CDR1 and CDR2 from the germline V gene are SGHRS and YFSETQ. CDR3 sequence (DNA): TGCGCCAGCAGCCCTTTGATAGCTAGCGGGATGGATGAGCAGTTCTTC. It yields the protein CASSPLIASGMDEQFF. Based on the CDR3 plus reference TRBV5-1 and TRBJ2-1, the full variable domain is KAGVTQTPRYLIKTRGQQVTLSCSPISGHRSVSWYQQTPGQGLQFLFEYFSETQRNKGNFPGRFSGRQFSNSRSEMNVSTLELGDSALYLCASSPLIASGMDEQFFGPGTRLTVL.

The V call is TRBV15, the J call TRBJ1-1; D is perhaps TRBD1 (5 bases). There are 16 residues in the CDR3. Trimming removed 0 bases at V and 7 bases at J, with 18 bases between. CDR1 is LNHNV, CDR2 YYDKDF, per germline (reference sequence). Here the CDR3 DNA reads TGTGCCACCAGCAGAGACTTACAGGCCCTCCAGGATGAAGCTTTCTTT. Translating gives CATSRDLQALQDEAFF.

V gene TRBV19 combines with J gene TRBJ1-1; D gene unclear. Germline V gene sequence: CDR1 LNHDA, CDR2 SQIVND (reference sequence). This CDR3 is 16 amino acids long. Trimming took 8 bases from V and 3 from J, leaving 22 bases between them. This CDR3 is CASLSRLGGRDTEAFF. In DNA, the CDR3 is TGTGCCAGTCTATCTCGACTCGGAGGTAGGGACACTGAAGCTTTCTTT.

V gene TRBV29-1 combines with J gene TRBJ2-7; weak D call: TRBD1 (5 bases). The V end was cut by 7 bases, the J end by 3 bases, with 22 bases between. CDR3 length: 15 amino acids. The germline CDR1 and CDR2 sequences are SQVTM and ANQGSEA. CDR3: CSAQSRTGSDYEQYF. The CDR3 nucleotides read TGCAGCGCTCAATCCCGCACAGGAAGTGACTACGAGCAGTACTTC.